This record covers a single T cell receptor (beta chain). As yet, its antigen is unknown. Sequenced by immunoSEQ multiplex PCR; TCRdb stores in-frame clones only, minus some. The profile covers 44,000 or so clones, with around 81% appearing a single time and over 3% taken by the ten largest. This sample was included in a study of pediatric ulcerative colitis. Notes on the study in general: Compared with controls, ulcerative colitis showed greater blood-rectum clone sharing.

Trimming at V came to 11 bases and at J to 6 bases, leaving 6 bases not matched to a gene. Germline CDR1 and CDR2: MNHEY and SVGAGI. The CDR3 sequence is 11 residues long. During colonoscopy, one to two rectal pinch biopsies were collected. The diagnostic colonoscopy in ulcerative colitis patients preceded any immunosuppressive treatment. This clonotype originated in a girl aged 5 to 17 with moderate ulcerative colitis. The chain links TRBV6-5 to TRBJ2-7; 8 positions agree with TRBD1. The sample was gut tissue. As DNA, the CDR3 is TGTGCCGGTCCAGGGGGCGCCGAGCAGTACTTC. It codes for CAGPGGAEQYF.